The clone carrying this TCR beta chain was detected once. Its antigen is unknown. This entry belongs to a study of PD-L1 blockade in urothelial cancer. Study information: Dosed intravenously at 1,200 mg every 3 weeks, atezolizumab was initiated by patients in the mid-2010s. Blood samples had a median of approximately 140,000 T cells, 80,000 to 85,000 unique TCRs, and clonality approximately 0.08. Findings and caveats of the study: Sub-median blood TCR clonality before treatment predicted longer survival.

Time point noted: pretreatment peripheral blood. Patients were living with locally advanced or metastatic urothelial carcinoma. The J segment lost 4 bases and the V segment lost 3 bases, leaving 5 bases of the junction unmatched. This CDR3 contains 15 residues. Per germline, CDR1 MDHEN and CDR2 SYDVKM. Using immunoSEQ multiplex PCR, the repertoire was profiled, and TCRdb retains in-frame clones only, with some absent. The table lists 100,000 to 150,000 clones, 70% to 85% of them singletons, with roughly 2.9% in the top ten. The sequences come from PBMCs, collected around atezolizumab (anti-PD-L1) treatment. The rearrangement links TRBV28 to TRBJ1-4, with 7 bases that match TRBD1. The clonotype comes from a man aged 50 or older with urothelial cancer. The DNA for the CDR3 is TGTGCCAGCAGTTTCCAGACAGGGCTTAATGAAAAACTGTTTTTT. Its protein is CASSFQTGLNEKLFF.